Listed below are T cell receptor beta chains from one sample, sequenced in a study of cytomegalovirus exposure and HLA in healthy donors. Profiling relied on immunoSEQ multiplex PCR, and the TCRdb table lists in-frame clones only, not all of them. The table has 25,000 to 35,000 clones, 40% to 45% seen once; the top ten hold roughly 1.9%. Sequencing used PBMCs. The receptors here all came from a woman aged 45-65 years in good health and CMV-seronegative. Both conserved end residues are part of each CDR3. A D gene is named only where the DNA matches it firmly. A row's size may be missing; if present it is once, few, many or a size class.

clone size: -; D gene: TRBD2; J gene: TRBJ2-7; V gene: TRBV7-9; CDR3 DNA: TGTGCCAGCAGCTCCAGCGGGAACAACGAGCAGTACTTC; CDR3 protein: CASSSSGNNEQYF
clone size: few; D gene: -; J gene: TRBJ1-2; V gene: TRBV18; CDR3 DNA: TGTGCCAGCTCCCCTCTAACCCAAAGTTCAAACTATGGCTACACCTTC; CDR3 protein: CASSPLTQSSNYGYTF
clone size: few; D gene: -; J gene: TRBJ1-2; V gene: TRBV6-1; CDR3 DNA: TGTGCCAGCAGTGTACTCGAAGGAGGGGATGGCTACACCTTC; CDR3 protein: CASSVLEGGDGYTF
clone size: -; D gene: -; J gene: TRBJ1-5; V gene: TRBV19; CDR3 DNA: TGTGCCAGTAGTCCGGACAGTCTTCTAGGGGGTAGCAATCAGCCCCAGCATTTT; CDR3 protein: CASSPDSLLGGSNQPQHF
clone size: few; D gene: TRBD2; J gene: TRBJ2-1; V gene: TRBV28; CDR3 DNA: TGTGCCAGCAGTTTAAGGAGGACTAGCGGGAGGAGGAACAATGAGCAGTTCTTC; CDR3 protein: CASSLRRTSGRRNNEQFF
clone size: few; D gene: TRBD2; J gene: TRBJ2-5; V gene: TRBV15; CDR3 DNA: TGTGCCACCAGCATTAGCGGGGTCAAAGAGACCCAGTACTTC; CDR3 protein: CATSISGVKETQYF
clone size: -; D gene: TRBD2; J gene: TRBJ2-3; V gene: TRBV18; CDR3 DNA: TGTGCCAGCTCCAGGACTAGCGGGGGGCCCACGGATACGCAGTATTTT; CDR3 protein: CASSRTSGGPTDTQYF
clone size: -; D gene: -; J gene: TRBJ1-2; V gene: TRBV7-2; CDR3 DNA: TGTGCCAGCAGCTTAGCGGCAGCTAACTATGGCTACACCTTC; CDR3 protein: CASSLAAANYGYTF
clone size: few; D gene: TRBD1; J gene: TRBJ2-7; V gene: TRBV7-9; CDR3 DNA: TGTGCCAGCAGCTTAGGTGACAGGGGCACCTACGAGCAGTACTTC; CDR3 protein: CASSLGDRGTYEQYF
clone size: -; D gene: TRBD2; J gene: TRBJ2-1; V gene: TRBV19; CDR3 DNA: TGTGCCAGTACCCTAGCGGGGGGGATGGGCAATGAGCAGTTCTTC; CDR3 protein: CASTLAGGMGNEQFF
clone size: -; D gene: -; J gene: TRBJ2-1; V gene: TRBV7-9; CDR3 DNA: TGTGCCAGCAGCTTAGCCTCAGGTGGGTCCAATGAGCAGTTCTTC; CDR3 protein: CASSLASGGSNEQFF
clone size: -; D gene: TRBD1; J gene: TRBJ2-7; V gene: TRBV14; CDR3 DNA: TGTGCCAGCAGCCAGGACAGGATCTACGAGCAGTACTTC; CDR3 protein: CASSQDRIYEQYF
clone size: -; D gene: -; J gene: TRBJ2-7; V gene: TRBV10-3; CDR3 DNA: TGTGCCATCAGTGAGAATCTTAAATACGAGCAGTACTTC; CDR3 protein: CAISENLKYEQYF
clone size: few; D gene: -; J gene: TRBJ1-5; V gene: TRBV5-1; CDR3 DNA: TGCGCCAGCAGCGCGTCCGGGGGTGGCAATCAGCCCCAGCATTTT; CDR3 protein: CASSASGGGNQPQHF
clone size: -; D gene: TRBD1; J gene: TRBJ1-1; V gene: TRBV9; CDR3 DNA: TGTGCCAGCAGCCCCCGCCACAGGGGGGACACTGAAGCTTTCTTT; CDR3 protein: CASSPRHRGDTEAFF
clone size: -; D gene: -; J gene: TRBJ2-2; V gene: TRBV29-1; CDR3 DNA: TGCAGCGGAGGGACTCTGAACACCGGGGAGCTGTTTTTT; CDR3 protein: CSGGTLNTGELFF
clone size: -; D gene: -; J gene: TRBJ1-1; V gene: TRBV19; CDR3 DNA: TGTGCCAGCCGCCGGGAAGAGAACACTGAAGCTTTCTTT; CDR3 protein: CASRREENTEAFF